These 13 T cell receptor beta chains were sequenced from one sample in a study of CD8+CD57+ T cells in acquired aplastic anemia. TCR beta VDJ and CDR3 profiling used genomic DNA as template. Each CDR3 protein gets one entry after TCRdb re-called the reads with MiXCR. The sample shows some 170,000 distinct CDR3 sequences, around 48% of them seen only once. Patients chosen for sequencing had shown CD8+CD57+ cell expansion by flow cytometry. Sequencing was done on a sample of sorted CD4+, CD8+, or CD8+CD57+ T cells (not recorded which) from PBMCs. The receptors were gathered from a human donor with aplastic anemia.

This clonotype was observed a handful of times. Possible read error: a much larger clone is one base away. The chain has TRBV6-5 and TRBJ1-6; D is ambiguous. V lost 0 bases, J lost 8 bases, and 11 bases lay in between. Per germline, CDR1 MNHEY and CDR2 SVGAGI. The CDR3 length is 15 residues. The CDR3 sequence: CASSYSNQYDSPLHF. In DNA, the CDR3 is TGTGCCAGCAGTTACTCGAATCAGTATGATTCACCCCTCCACTTT.

The V gene is TRBV20-1, the J gene TRBJ2-5; 9 bases are shared with TRBD2. The CDR3 is 14 residues long. The germline V gene has CDR1 DFQATT and CDR2 SNEGSKA (reference sequence). V lost 6 bases to trimming and J lost 1 base; unmatched junction nucleotides: 6. As DNA, the CDR3 is TGCAGTGCCGCCGCGGGACTAGCCCAAGAGACCCAGTACTTC. Its translation: CSAAAGLAQETQYF.

This clonotype was seen a handful of times. This rearrangement joins TRBV20-1 to TRBJ2-4; TRBD1 matches 7 bases. The CDR3 covers 16 residues. The germline gives CDR1 DFQATT, CDR2 SNEGSKA (reference sequence). The trim removed 4 bases at V and 9 bases at J, leaving 18 bases unmatched. The CDR3 loop reads CSATRGQELALGIQYF. Written as DNA, the CDR3 is TGCAGTGCTACCCGCGGACAGGAGCTAGCTCTTGGCATTCAGTACTTC.

This clonotype was observed at least ten times. The rearrangement links TRBV5-6 to TRBJ1-1, with D unresolved. V was shortened by 0 bases and J by 1 base, with 10 bases between the two germline ends. This CDR3 has 15 residues. Germline V gene lookup returns CDR1 SGHDT and CDR2 YYEEEE. The CDR3 sequence is CASSLVGRKNTEAFF. As DNA, the CDR3 is TGTGCCAGCAGCTTGGTTGGACGGAAGAACACTGAAGCTTTCTTT.

This clonotype was detected ten times or more. The chain has TRBV6-5 and TRBJ2-3; 8 nucleotides match TRBD1. Unmatched junction bases numbered 8, after V lost 4 bases and J lost 2 bases. This CDR3 has 16 amino acids. The germline gives CDR1 MNHEY, CDR2 SVGAGI. CDR3 region: CASSSAGGTLTDTQYF. For the CDR3, the DNA is TGTGCCAGCAGTTCCGCAGGGGGCACCCTCACAGATACGCAGTATTTT.

The chain employs TRBV20-1 and TRBJ1-1, with TRBD1 matching over 9 bases. V lost 5 bases and J lost 3; bases outside the gene matches: 7. Germline lookup yields CDR1 DFQATT and CDR2 SNEGSKA (reference sequence). This CDR3 spans 14 amino acids. The CDR3: CSAPGQGRYTEAFF. DNA for the CDR3: TGCAGTGCTCCGGGACAGGGAAGGTACACTGAAGCTTTCTTT.

As to this clonotype: Just one base apart from a much larger clone, this may be a read error. This sequence joins TRBV7-8 and TRBJ1-5; TRBD1 matches 7 bases. Germline V gene lookup returns CDR1 SGHVS and CDR2 FQNEAQ. The CDR3 is 13 residues long. V lost 6 bases to trimming and J lost 6 bases; unmatched junction nucleotides: 5. CDR3 in DNA: TGTGCCAGCAGACGTACAGGGGCTCAGCCCCAGCATTTT. It is translated as CASRRTGAQPQHF. Looking up the rest from reference TRBV7-8 and TRBJ1-5 gives the full variable domain: GAGVSQSPRYKVAKRGQDVALRCDPISGHVSLFWYQQALGQGPEFLTYFQNEAQLDKSGLPSDRFFAERPEGSVSTLKIQRTQQEDSAVYLCASRRTGAQPQHFGDGTRLSIL.

V and J are TRBV3-1 and TRBJ1-1; 10 bases agree with TRBD1. The CDR3 contains 13 residues. Germline CDR1 LGHDT, CDR2 YNNKEL (reference sequence). Germline trimming cut 4 bases from V and 8 bases from J; bases unmatched to any gene: 4. For the CDR3, the DNA is TGTGCCAGCAGCCGGGGACAGGGGCTGGAAGCTTTCTTT. This sequence encodes CASSRGQGLEAFF.

The chain recombines TRBV19 with TRBJ1-1, with 10 bases lining up with TRBD1. The germline gives CDR1 LNHDA, CDR2 SQIVND (reference sequence). Unmatched junction bases numbered 2, after V lost 1 base and J lost 3 bases. This CDR3 has 15 residues. The DNA of the CDR3 is TGTGCCAGTAGTATAGTCGGGACAGGGGACACTGAAGCTTTCTTT. This sequence encodes CASSIVGTGDTEAFF.

CDR3 in amino acids: CASSLGVAGGHAEQYF. CDR3 nucleotide sequence: TGTGCCAGCAGCTTAGGGGTAGCGGGGGGCCACGCCGAGCAGTACTTC. J is TRBJ2-7 and V is TRBV7-3, with 10 bases lining up with TRBD2. The V segment lost 2 bases and the J segment 6 bases; nucleotides outside the gene matches: 10. The germline gives CDR1 SGHTA, CDR2 FQGTGA. CDR3 size: 16 residues.

The rearrangement joins TRBV6-4 to TRBJ2-3, with D perhaps matching TRBD1 or TRBD2 (6 bases each). This CDR3 has 16 residues. The germline V gene has CDR1 MRHNA and CDR2 SNTAGT. V was shortened by 5 bases and J by 2 bases, with 17 bases between the two germline ends. Here the CDR3 DNA reads TGTGCCAGCAGTCACGCAAGGGGGGCTCCCACAGATACGCAGTATTTT. It codes for CASSHARGAPTDTQYF.

Many counts were recorded for this clonotype. The CDR3 protein is CASSESQGAVYGYTF. The CDR3 nucleotides read TGCGCCAGCAGTGAGTCGCAGGGGGCCGTCTATGGCTACACCTTC. The rearrangement uses TRBV10-1 and TRBJ1-2; 8 positions match TRBD1. CDR1 and CDR2 from the germline V gene are WNHNN and SYGVQD (reference sequence). The CDR3 runs 15 residues. V was pared by 0 bases and J by 4 bases, with 4 bases of the junction left unmatched.

The chain is built from TRBV20-1 and TRBJ2-3; D is possibly TRBD1 (5 bases). Trimming removed 1 base at V and 3 bases at J, with 8 bases between. This CDR3 region has 13 residues. Looked up from germline, CDR1 is DFQATT and CDR2 is SNEGSKA (reference sequence). CDR3 sequence reads: CSARVDRTDTQYF. The CDR3 DNA is TGCAGTGCTAGAGTCGACAGAACAGATACGCAGTATTTT.